Below are 32 T cell receptor beta chains sequenced from a single sample in a study of T cells in Graves' hyperthyroidism and ophthalmopathy. Researchers amplified the TCR beta CDR3 regions from RNA transcripts. The HTBI set primed first-round TCR CDR3 RT-PCR. TCRdb processed the multiplex PCR reads anew with MiXCR; each CDR3 protein has one entry. Of about 500,000 distinct CDR3 sequences in the sample, roughly a sixth are singletons; the top ten hold approximately 18%. Sequenced sample: blood. The receptors were gathered from a woman younger than 30 with Graves' hyperthyroidism.

This clonotype was recorded many times. V and J are TRBV27 and TRBJ2-5; 9 nucleotides agree with TRBD2. Germline V gene lookup returns CDR1 MNHEY and CDR2 SMNVEV (reference sequence). V was clipped by 5 bases and J by 5 bases; unmatched bases: 12. CDR3 size: 16 residues. CDR3 region: CASSLISGSRPETQYF. The CDR3 nucleotides are TGTGCCAGCAGTCTGATTAGCGGGAGTAGGCCTGAGACCCAGTACTTC.

The chain joins TRBV19 to TRBJ2-3, with 10 bases that match TRBD2. CDR3 length equals 15 residues. Unmatched junction bases numbered 4, after V lost 2 bases and J lost 5 bases. The germline V gene has CDR1 LNHDA and CDR2 SQIVND (reference sequence). CDR3 region: CASSIQRGGGDTQYF. The CDR3 nucleotides are TGTGCCAGTAGTATACAGCGGGGGGGCGGAGATACGCAGTATTTT.

Many counts were recorded for this clonotype. The rearrangement uses TRBV20-1 and TRBJ2-3; 10 nucleotides match TRBD2. CDR1 DFQATT and CDR2 SNEGSKA come from the germline V gene (reference sequence). The CDR3 consists of 15 residues. With V trimmed by 0 bases and J by 2 bases, 2 bases remained unmatched. In nucleotides, the CDR3 is TGCAGTGCTAGAGAACTAGCGGGGATCACAGATACGCAGTATTTT. Its protein is CSARELAGITDTQYF.

This clonotype was counted many times. The chain has TRBV2 and TRBJ1-3; D possibly corresponds to TRBD1 (5 bases). Trimming removed 5 bases from V and 0 bases from J, with 8 bases in between. CDR1 and CDR2 from the germline V gene are SNHLY and FYNNEI. This CDR3 has 14 amino acids. CDR3 nucleotide sequence: TGTGCCAGCAGTTGGGGGTTCTCTGGAAACACCATATATTTT. Protein sequence: CASSWGFSGNTIYF.

This clonotype was seen repeatedly, ten times or more. This rearrangement joins TRBV3-1 to TRBJ2-5, with TRBD2 identical over 9 bases. Trimming removed 5 bases from V and 5 bases from J; junction bases left unmatched: 6. From germline, CDR1 is LGHDT and CDR2 YNNKEL (reference sequence). This CDR3 has 14 residues. The CDR3 reads CASSSGTSMETQYF. CDR3 in DNA: TGTGCCAGCAGCTCCGGGACTAGCATGGAGACCCAGTACTTC.

Ten or more counts support this clonotype. The V call is TRBV12-3 or TRBV12-4, the J call TRBJ1-2, with D perhaps TRBD1 (5 bases). The CDR3 spans 14 residues. V lost 1 base, J lost 5 bases, and 11 bases lay in between. The CDR3 DNA reads as TGTGCCAGCAGTTTAGGACAGAAAGGTTATGGCTACACCTTC. It codes for CASSLGQKGYGYTF.

This clonotype was recorded many times. The chain couples TRBV5-1 to TRBJ2-1; 9 bases line up with TRBD2. This CDR3 comprises 20 residues. CDR1 and CDR2 from the germline V gene are SGHRS and YFSETQ. Trimming removed 0 bases from V and 0 bases from J; junction bases left unmatched: 13. The CDR3 DNA reads TGCGCCAGCAGCTTGGTTGCGGGATCGCGTAGCGGGAGCTCCTACAATGAGCAGTTCTTC. Its protein is CASSLVAGSRSGSSYNEQFF.

As regards this clonotype: Here the CDR3 omits its conserved ending phenylalanine or tryptophan, so a read error is the likely source. V is TRBV28 and J is TRBJ1-1; no reliable D call. V was clipped by 3 bases and J by 2 bases, with 10 bases between them. This CDR3 has 14 residues. Germline V gene data show CDR1 as MDHEN and CDR2 as SYDVKM. The CDR3 sequence is CASSFQTINTEAFL. The CDR3 region has the DNA TGTGCCAGCAGTTTTCAGACCATTAACACTGAAGCTTTCCTT.

There are many counts of this clonotype. V and J are TRBV7-9 and TRBJ2-3, with a possible D match to TRBD2 (6 bases). Trimming pared 2 bases from V and 3 bases from J, leaving 15 bases between. The germline CDR1 and CDR2 sequences are SEHNR and FQNEAQ (reference sequence). The CDR3 is 16 residues long. The CDR3 spells CASSLPDYGETDTQYF. The CDR3 bases are TGTGCCAGCAGCTTACCGGACTACGGCGAGACAGATACGCAGTATTTT.

The chain is built from TRBV29-1 and TRBJ1-2, with unresolved D. Germline values: CDR1 SQVTM, CDR2 ANQGSEA. The CDR3 totals 13 residues. The germline V and J ends were trimmed by 2 bases and 1 base, with 8 bases remaining between them. The CDR3 loop is CSVESGVNYGYTF. CDR3 coding DNA: TGCAGCGTTGAATCCGGGGTTAACTATGGCTACACCTTC.

The rearrangement joins TRBV20-1 to TRBJ2-7; no clear D. Trimming removed 6 bases from V and 2 bases from J, with 14 bases in between. CDR3 length: 13 amino acids. Per germline, CDR1 DFQATT and CDR2 SNEGSKA (reference sequence). This CDR3 reads CSALRTVTYEQYF. The CDR3 DNA follows: TGCAGTGCCCTTCGGACCGTCACCTACGAGCAGTACTTC.

The table lists this clonotype with many counts. The V and J genes are TRBV30 and TRBJ2-2, with D unresolved. This CDR3 is 11 amino acids long. V dropped 2 bases and J dropped 3 bases, with 1 base sitting between them. Germline V gene sequence: CDR1 GTSNPN, CDR2 SVGIG (reference sequence). For the CDR3, the DNA is TGTGCCTGGAGTTACACCGGGGAGCTGTTTTTT. This sequence encodes CAWSYTGELFF.

This clonotype was counted at least ten times. The V and J genes are TRBV28 and TRBJ2-1; 14 positions match TRBD2. Germline V gene data show CDR1 as MDHEN and CDR2 as SYDVKM. The CDR3 sequence is 15 residues long. J was trimmed by 8 bases and V by 5 bases; bases with no gene match: 5. CDR3 loop: CASSTGLAGGDEQFF. CDR3 nucleotides: TGTGCCAGCAGTACAGGACTAGCGGGAGGCGATGAGCAGTTCTTC.

This clonotype occurred many times. The genes are TRBV24-1 and TRBJ2-3, with 8 bases that match TRBD1. Germline CDR1 KGHDR, CDR2 SFDVKD. This CDR3 is built from 15 residues. The junction had 5 bases not matched to a gene; V was cut back by 2 bases and J by 5 bases. This CDR3 is CATSDSRGTGDTQYF. The DNA for the CDR3 is TGTGCCACCAGTGATTCCCGGGGGACAGGAGATACGCAGTATTTT.

This clonotype occurred many times. The chain links TRBV11-3 to TRBJ2-5; the D gene is possibly TRBD1 (6 bases). V shed 0 bases and J shed 4 bases, with 9 bases lying between them. The CDR3 is 14 residues long. Per the germline V gene, CDR1 is SGHNT and CDR2 is YENEEA. CDR3 sequence: CASSLDLGAETQYF. In DNA form, the CDR3 reads TGTGCCAGCAGCTTAGATCTGGGGGCAGAGACCCAGTACTTC.

This clonotype has only a few counts. This sequence joins TRBV12-3 or TRBV12-4 and TRBJ1-6, with TRBD1 matching 7 bases. This CDR3 is 14 amino acids long. V lost 6 bases and J lost 11; bases outside the gene matches: 10. The CDR3 spells CASSHRGDNPPLHF. The CDR3 nucleotides are TGTGCCAGCAGCCACAGGGGAGATAACCCACCCCTCCACTTT.

The gene calls are TRBV5-6 and TRBJ2-1, with D possibly matching TRBD1 (5 bases). The V gene lost 0 bases and the J gene lost 10 bases, with 8 bases spanning the gap. The V gene's germline CDR1 is SGHDT and CDR2 YYEEEE. This CDR3 region has 12 residues. CDR3 sequence: CASSLVRTEQFF. CDR3 sequence (DNA): TGTGCCAGCAGCTTGGTACGGACAGAGCAGTTCTTC.

This clonotype was counted between two and nine times. The J gene is TRBJ1-2, the V gene TRBV10-3; D call uncertain. Germline CDR1 ENHRY, CDR2 SYGVKD. V dropped 0 bases and J dropped 4 bases, with 12 bases sitting between them. This CDR3 region has 15 residues. The CDR3 is CAISESTVFTYGYTF. In DNA, the CDR3 is TGTGCCATCAGTGAGTCAACAGTCTTCACCTATGGCTACACCTTC.

In its sample, this clonotype was seen a few times. The CDR3 here is CASTRRRGILSPLHF. The CDR3 DNA reads TGTGCCAGCACCCGAAGGCGGGGGATCCTCTCACCCCTCCACTTT. V is TRBV12-3 or TRBV12-4 and J is TRBJ1-6, with D possibly TRBD1 on 5 matching bases. The length of the CDR3 is 15 residues. Trimming took off 7 bases at V and 10 bases at J, with 20 bases between the two ends.

This clonotype was seen repeatedly, ten times or more. The chain joins TRBV7-2 to TRBJ2-7, with 8 nucleotides matching TRBD2. Losses at the gene ends were 3 bases for V and 2 bases for J; bases not matched to a gene: 9. CDR1 and CDR2 (germline): SGHTA, FQGNSA. The CDR3 is made up of 16 amino acids. CDR3 sequence: CASSLNLAGHPYEQYF. For the CDR3, the DNA is TGTGCCAGCAGCTTGAATTTAGCGGGACACCCCTACGAGCAGTACTTC.

A note on this clonotype: A junction end diverges from the germline sequence, so it may reflect a read error. The chain joins TRBV6-5 to TRBJ2-7, with 8 bases matching TRBD1. Germline V CDR1 and CDR2: MNHEY, SVGAGI. The CDR3 has 16 residues. The CDR3 here is CVSSYAGPGQAYEQYF. DNA of the CDR3: TGTGTCAGCAGTTACGCCGGACCGGGACAGGCTTACGAGCAGTACTTC.

This clonotype was recorded at least ten times. The chain has TRBV20-1 and TRBJ2-7; 7 bases map to TRBD1. The CDR3 runs 13 residues. Trimming cost V 6 bases and J 2 bases; bases outside gene matches: 7. The germline CDR1 and CDR2 sequences are DFQATT and SNEGSKA (reference sequence). CDR3 in amino acids: CSATDRIPYEQYF. The DNA for the CDR3 is TGCAGTGCAACGGACAGGATCCCCTACGAGCAGTACTTC.

This clonotype was seen repeatedly, ten times or more. The chain employs TRBV7-8 and TRBJ1-1, with D perhaps TRBD1 (6 bases). V was cut by 1 base and J by 0 bases, with 9 bases left in between. Germline V gene data show CDR1 as SGHVS and CDR2 as FQNEAQ. The length of the CDR3 is 15 residues. The CDR3 sequence: CASSLVWTVNTEAFF. DNA for the CDR3: TGTGCCAGCAGCTTAGTATGGACAGTGAACACTGAAGCTTTCTTT.

Points on this clonotype: The CDR3 carries no conserved terminal phenylalanine or tryptophan, so it likely arises from a read error. The CDR3 is CASTLRPGGGETQYS. DNA of the CDR3: TGTGCCAGCACCCTGCGTCCGGGAGGGGGGGAGACCCAGTACTCC. V is TRBV2 and J is TRBJ2-5, with 8 nucleotides matching TRBD2. Germline V gene sequence: CDR1 SNHLY, CDR2 FYNNEI. This CDR3 is built from 15 residues. J gave up 5 bases and V 7 bases, and 12 bases lay outside the gene matches.

This chain uses TRBV10-3 with TRBJ2-4; D not certain. The CDR3 has 13 residues. V lost 5 bases and J 5 bases, leaving 10 bases between the germline ends. Germline CDR1 reads ENHRY; CDR2 reads SYGVKD. The CDR3 here is CAISKNTENIQYF. In DNA, the CDR3 is TGTGCCATCAGTAAGAACACTGAAAACATTCAGTACTTC.

The chain combines TRBV30 with TRBJ2-2; D gene ambiguous. CDR3 length: 13 amino acids. Trimming pared 3 bases from V and 1 base from J, leaving 6 bases between. Germline V gene lookup returns CDR1 GTSNPN and CDR2 SVGIG (reference sequence). The CDR3 sequence: CAWRDRNTGELFF. CDR3 DNA: TGTGCCTGGAGGGACCGGAACACCGGGGAGCTGTTTTTT. Full variable domain (outside the CDR3, taken from reference TRBV30 and TRBJ2-2): SQTIHQWPATLVQPVGSPLSLECTVEGTSNPNLYWYRQAAGRGLQLLFYSVGIGQISSEVPQNLSASRPQDRQFILSSKKLLLSDSGFYLCAWRDRNTGELFFGEGSRLTVL.

This clonotype was counted at least ten times. V is TRBV4-2 and J is TRBJ2-3, with 8 bases that match TRBD2. Looked up from germline, CDR1 is LGHNA and CDR2 is YNFKEQ. Unmatched junction bases numbered 7, after V lost 0 bases and J lost 2 bases. The CDR3 extends over 17 amino acids. As DNA, the CDR3 is TGTGCCAGCAGCCAAGATACCCAGCGGGGGCACACAGATACGCAGTATTTT. The encoded protein is CASSQDTQRGHTDTQYF.

The table lists this clonotype with many counts. The chain couples TRBV20-1 to TRBJ2-3, with 10 bases fitting TRBD1. Germline V gene data show CDR1 as DFQATT and CDR2 as SNEGSKA (reference sequence). The trim removed 6 bases at V and 5 bases at J, leaving 8 bases unmatched. The CDR3 extends over 14 amino acids. The CDR3 DNA reads TGCAGTGCCTCCGGGACAGGGGAGGAAGATACGCAGTATTTT. It specifies CSASGTGEEDTQYF.

This clonotype was counted between two and nine times. The V gene is TRBV13, the J gene TRBJ2-1, with D perhaps TRBD2 (6 bases). Trimming shortened V by 2 bases and J by 5 bases, and 13 bases separated the two germline ends. CDR1 and CDR2 from the germline V gene are PRHDT and FYEKMQ (reference sequence). The CDR3 is 15 amino acids. The CDR3 protein is CASSLNRWGDNEQFF. The CDR3 DNA follows: TGTGCCAGCAGCTTAAACAGATGGGGGGACAATGAGCAGTTCTTC.

This clonotype was observed at least ten times. The V gene is TRBV6-2 or TRBV6-3, the J gene TRBJ1-1; no reliable D call. The V gene lost 3 bases and the J gene lost 0 bases, with 8 bases spanning the gap. Germline CDR1 MNHEY, CDR2 SVGEGT. The CDR3 covers 14 residues. The CDR3 here is CASSYKGMNTEAFF. Here the CDR3 DNA reads TGTGCCAGCAGTTATAAGGGAATGAACACTGAAGCTTTCTTT.

This clonotype was detected ten times or more. The chain is built from TRBV29-1 and TRBJ2-1; the D gene is possibly TRBD1 (6 bases). Trimming cost V 6 bases and J 7 bases, with 13 bases left between them. CDR1 is SQVTM, CDR2 ANQGSEA, per germline. The CDR3 length is 12 residues. The CDR3 here is CSVAQGWNEQFF. The CDR3 coding sequence is TGCAGCGTGGCCCAGGGGTGGAATGAGCAGTTCTTC.

To note about this clonotype: The junction departs from germline at one end; a sequencing error may be responsible. The chain is built from TRBV20-1 and TRBJ2-7; the match to TRBD1 covers 11 bases. The CDR3 sequence is 15 residues long. Germline V gene lookup returns CDR1 DFQATT and CDR2 SNEGSKA (reference sequence). This CDR3 reads CRARDTGTGGYEQYF. The CDR3 nucleotides read TGCAGGGCTAGAGACACCGGGACAGGGGGCTACGAGCAGTACTTC.